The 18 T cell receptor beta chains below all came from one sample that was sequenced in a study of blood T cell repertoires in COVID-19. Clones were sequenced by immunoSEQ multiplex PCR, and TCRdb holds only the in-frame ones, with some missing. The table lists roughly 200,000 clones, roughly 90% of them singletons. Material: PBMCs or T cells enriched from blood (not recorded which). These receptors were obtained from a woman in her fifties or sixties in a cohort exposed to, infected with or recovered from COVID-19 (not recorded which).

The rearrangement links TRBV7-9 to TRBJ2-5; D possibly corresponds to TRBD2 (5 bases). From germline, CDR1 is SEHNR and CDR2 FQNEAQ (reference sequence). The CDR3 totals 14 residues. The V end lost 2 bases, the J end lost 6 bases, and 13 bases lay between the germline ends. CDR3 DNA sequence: TGTGCCAGCAGCTTAACTAGTAGTGGGCAGACCCAGTACTTC. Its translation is CASSLTSSGQTQYF.

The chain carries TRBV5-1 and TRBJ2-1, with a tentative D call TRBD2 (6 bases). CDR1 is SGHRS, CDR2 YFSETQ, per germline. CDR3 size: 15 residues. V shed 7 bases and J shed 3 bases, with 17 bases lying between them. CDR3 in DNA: TGCGCCAGCGGCCCCCTTCGGCGGGGCTACAATGAGCAGTTCTTC. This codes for CASGPLRRGYNEQFF. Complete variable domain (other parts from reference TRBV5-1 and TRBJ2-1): KAGVTQTPRYLIKTRGQQVTLSCSPISGHRSVSWYQQTPGQGLQFLFEYFSETQRNKGNFPGRFSGRQFSNSRSEMNVSTLELGDSALYLCASGPLRRGYNEQFFGPGTRLTVL.

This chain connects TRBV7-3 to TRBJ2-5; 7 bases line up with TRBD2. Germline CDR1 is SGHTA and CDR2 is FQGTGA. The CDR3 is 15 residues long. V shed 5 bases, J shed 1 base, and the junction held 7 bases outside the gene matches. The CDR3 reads CASSVSRGSQETQYF. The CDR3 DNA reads TGTGCCAGCAGCGTATCGCGGGGGTCCCAAGAGACCCAGTACTTC.

The CDR3 spells CAISESGRGGSGEQYF. CDR3 nucleotides: TGTGCCATCAGTGAATCTGGGCGGGGGGGATCAGGCGAGCAGTACTTC. This chain links TRBV10-3 with TRBJ2-7; 9 bases fit TRBD2. The CDR3 loop spans 16 amino acids. From germline, CDR1 is ENHRY and CDR2 SYGVKD. J gave up 6 bases and V 3 bases, and 12 bases lay outside the gene matches.

The CDR3 sequence: CATSRDRDDTEAFF. In DNA, the CDR3 is TGTGCCACCAGCAGAGACAGGGATGACACTGAAGCTTTCTTT. This chain links TRBV15 with TRBJ1-1, with TRBD1 as a possible D gene (5 bases). Germline CDR1 is LNHNV and CDR2 is YYDKDF (reference sequence). CDR3 length: 14 amino acids. V lost 0 bases and J 3 bases, leaving 8 bases between the germline ends.

CDR3 bases: TGTGCCAGCAGTTACTCCCAGGACAGAGCCACCGGGGAGCTGTTTTTT. It specifies CASSYSQDRATGELFF. The rearrangement uses TRBV6-5 and TRBJ2-2, with D possibly being TRBD1 (6 bases). Germline CDR1 and CDR2: MNHEY and SVGAGI. Trimming pared 0 bases from V and 4 bases from J, leaving 12 bases between. This CDR3 spans 16 amino acids.

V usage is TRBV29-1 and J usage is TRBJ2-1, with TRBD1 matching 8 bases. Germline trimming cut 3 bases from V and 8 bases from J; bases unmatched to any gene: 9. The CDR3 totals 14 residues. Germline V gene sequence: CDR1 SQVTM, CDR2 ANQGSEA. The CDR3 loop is CSVDYGQGSDEQFF. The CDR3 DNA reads TGCAGCGTTGACTACGGACAGGGAAGCGATGAGCAGTTCTTC.

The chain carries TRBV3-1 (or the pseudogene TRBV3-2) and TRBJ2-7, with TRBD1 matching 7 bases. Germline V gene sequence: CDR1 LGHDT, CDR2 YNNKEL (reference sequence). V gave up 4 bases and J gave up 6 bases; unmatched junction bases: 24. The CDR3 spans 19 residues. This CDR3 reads CASSPLPGTDLLSLSEQYF. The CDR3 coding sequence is TGTGCCAGCAGCCCGTTACCGGGGACAGACCTTCTCAGTTTGAGCGAGCAGTACTTC.

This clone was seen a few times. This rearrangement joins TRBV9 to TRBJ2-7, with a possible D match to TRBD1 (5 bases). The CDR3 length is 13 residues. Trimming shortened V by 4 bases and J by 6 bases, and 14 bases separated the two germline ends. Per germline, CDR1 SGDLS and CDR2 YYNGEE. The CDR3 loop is CASSLGQGSEQYF. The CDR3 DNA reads TGTGCCAGCAGCCTCGGGCAGGGCTCCGAGCAGTACTTC.

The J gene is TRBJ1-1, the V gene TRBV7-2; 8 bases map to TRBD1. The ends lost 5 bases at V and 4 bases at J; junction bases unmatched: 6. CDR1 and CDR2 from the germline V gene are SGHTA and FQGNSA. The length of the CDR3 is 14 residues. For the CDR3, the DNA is TGTGCCAGCAGCGCTACAGGGGGGGTCACTGAAGCTTTCTTT. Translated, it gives CASSATGGVTEAFF.

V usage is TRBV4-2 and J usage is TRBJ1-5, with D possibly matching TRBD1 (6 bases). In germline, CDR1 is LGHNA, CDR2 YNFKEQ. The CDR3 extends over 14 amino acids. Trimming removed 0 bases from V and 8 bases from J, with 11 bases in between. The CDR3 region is CASSQEWEGEPQHF. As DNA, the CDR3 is TGTGCCAGCAGCCAAGAGTGGGAGGGGGAGCCCCAGCATTTT.

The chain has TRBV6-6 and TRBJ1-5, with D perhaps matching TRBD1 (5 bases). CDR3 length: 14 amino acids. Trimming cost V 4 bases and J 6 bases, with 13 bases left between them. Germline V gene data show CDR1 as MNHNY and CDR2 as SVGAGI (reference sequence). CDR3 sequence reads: CASSFQGLGQPQHF. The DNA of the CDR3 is TGTGCCAGCAGTTTTCAGGGTTTAGGTCAGCCCCAGCATTTT.

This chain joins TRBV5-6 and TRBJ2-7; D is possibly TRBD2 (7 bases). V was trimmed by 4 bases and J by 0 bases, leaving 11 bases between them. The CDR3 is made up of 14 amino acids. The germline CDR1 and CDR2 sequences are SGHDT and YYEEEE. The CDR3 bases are TGTGCCAGCAGCCGAGGGGGGGACTCCTACGAGCAGTACTTC. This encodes CASSRGGDSYEQYF.

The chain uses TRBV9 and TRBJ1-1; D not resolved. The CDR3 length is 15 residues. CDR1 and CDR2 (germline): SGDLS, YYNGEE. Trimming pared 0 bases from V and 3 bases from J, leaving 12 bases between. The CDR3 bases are TGTGCCAGCAGCGTAGATCTGGGAGGAGACACTGAAGCTTTCTTT. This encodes CASSVDLGGDTEAFF.

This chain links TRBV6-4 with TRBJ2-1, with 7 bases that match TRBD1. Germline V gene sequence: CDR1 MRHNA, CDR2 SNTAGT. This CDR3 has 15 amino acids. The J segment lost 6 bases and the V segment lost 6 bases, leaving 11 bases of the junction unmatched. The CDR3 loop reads CASRTTGAVTNEQFF. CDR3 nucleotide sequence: TGTGCCAGCAGAACTACAGGGGCAGTAACCAATGAGCAGTTCTTC.

The CDR3 protein is CASSLAARVTTEAFF. The CDR3 DNA sequence: TGTGCCAGCAGCTTAGCGGCCAGGGTTACCACTGAAGCTTTCTTT. V and J are TRBV7-2 and TRBJ1-1; D might be TRBD1 (5 bases). The germline CDR1 and CDR2 sequences are SGHTA and FQGNSA. V lost 0 bases to trimming and J lost 4 bases, with 12 bases between them. The CDR3 consists of 15 residues.

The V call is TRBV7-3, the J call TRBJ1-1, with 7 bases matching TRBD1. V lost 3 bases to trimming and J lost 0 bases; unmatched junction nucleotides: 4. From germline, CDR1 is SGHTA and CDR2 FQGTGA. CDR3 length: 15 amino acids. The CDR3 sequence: CASSLTGSVNTEAFF. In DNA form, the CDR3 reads TGTGCCAGCAGCTTGACAGGGTCAGTGAACACTGAAGCTTTCTTT.

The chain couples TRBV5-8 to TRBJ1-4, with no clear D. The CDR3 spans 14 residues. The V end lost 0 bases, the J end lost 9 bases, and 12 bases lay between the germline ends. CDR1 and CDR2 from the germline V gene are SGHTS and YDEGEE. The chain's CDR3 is CASSLGRGGKKLFF. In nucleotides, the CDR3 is TGTGCCAGCAGCTTGGGTCGGGGAGGCAAAAAACTGTTTTTT.